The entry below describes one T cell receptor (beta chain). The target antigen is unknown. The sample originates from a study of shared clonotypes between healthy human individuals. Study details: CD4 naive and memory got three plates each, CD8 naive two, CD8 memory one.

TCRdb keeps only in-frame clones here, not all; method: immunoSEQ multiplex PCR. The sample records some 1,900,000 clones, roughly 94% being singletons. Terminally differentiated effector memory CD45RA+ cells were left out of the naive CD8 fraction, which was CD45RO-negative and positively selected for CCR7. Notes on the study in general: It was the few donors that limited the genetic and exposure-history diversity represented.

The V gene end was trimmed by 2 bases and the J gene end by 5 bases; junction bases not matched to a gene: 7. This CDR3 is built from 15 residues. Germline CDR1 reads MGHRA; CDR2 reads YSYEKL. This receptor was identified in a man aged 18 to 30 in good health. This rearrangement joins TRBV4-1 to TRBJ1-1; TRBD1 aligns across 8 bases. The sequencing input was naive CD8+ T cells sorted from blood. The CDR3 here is CASSQRQGSRTEAFF. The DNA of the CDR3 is TGCGCCAGCAGCCAACGACAGGGGTCAAGAACTGAAGCTTTCTTT.